This TCR beta chain comes out of a study of blood T cell repertoires in COVID-19. About the study: In each case, the material was cDNA or gDNA derived from T cells, B-cell-depleted T cells, or PBMCs.

The protocol was immunoSEQ multiplex PCR, while the TCRdb copy is restricted to in-frame clones and leaves out a portion. There are over 150,000 clones in the sample; about 88% occur only once, and 0.55% to 0.6% lies in the top ten. J gave up 5 bases and V 4 bases, and 6 bases lay outside the gene matches. Germline V gene lookup returns CDR1 SGHNT and CDR2 YENEEA. This CDR3 comprises 16 residues. The source material was peripheral blood. V usage is TRBV11-3 and J usage is TRBJ2-1, with 12 bases identical to TRBD2. The TCR sequence derives from a man in his 60s with COVID-19, enrolled during active disease. The DNA of the CDR3 is TGTGCCAGCAGCTCCAGGACTAGCGGGGAAAACAATGAGCAGTTCTTC. Encoded protein: CASSSRTSGENNEQFF.